This T cell receptor beta chain was captured by sequencing in a study of immune evolution from preneoplasia to lung adenocarcinoma. Resections took place in Japan or China from about 2013 to 2018. Study observations and caveats: Top clone frequencies peaked in normal lung, apparently declining through invasive adenocarcinoma. Later-stage lesions appeared to have more T cells, more diversity, less clonality.

This CDR3 contains 16 residues. The V gene end was trimmed by 0 bases and the J gene end by 4 bases; junction bases not matched to a gene: 9. CDR1 is SGDLS and CDR2 is YYNGEE in the germline V gene. A word on this clone: Its antigen is undetermined.

The protocol was immunoSEQ multiplex PCR, while the TCRdb copy is restricted to in-frame clones and leaves out a portion. The data hold about 5,500 clones, with approximately 67% observed a single time. This receptor was identified in a person of 80 years or more with lung adenocarcinoma. The chain combines TRBV9 with TRBJ1-2; TRBD1 aligns across 7 bases. Sequencing used FFPE adjacent normal lung tissue. The CDR3 sequence is CASSVDAGGDSYGYTF. As DNA, the CDR3 is TGTGCCAGCAGCGTAGATGCAGGGGGGGATAGCTATGGCTACACCTTC.